This T cell receptor (beta chain) was profiled in a study of Ad26.COV2.S vaccination and SARS-CoV-2 variants. Across the study: Each vaccinee took Ad26.COV2.S intramuscularly, once or twice 56 days apart. General observations from the study: The authors reported substantial breadth in spike-specific CD8+ and CD4+ T cell responses after vaccination. Vaccine recipients posted higher spike-specific TCR breadth than their placebo counterparts.

To note about this clone: Its matching antigen is unknown.

The protocol was immunoSEQ multiplex PCR, while the TCRdb copy is restricted to in-frame clones and leaves out a portion. The sample includes approximately 460,000 clones, roughly nine tenths of them seen just once. Treatment indicated: 15 to 20 received Ad26.COV2.S at low or high dose, single or two shots; roughly 5 received placebo; per-sample allocation not given. Collection of samples fell on day 63 after the first vaccine or placebo injection. The sequences come from peripheral blood, collected in a trial of Ad26.COV2.S vaccine versus placebo. The clonotype was recovered from a person aged 18 to 59 who received the Ad26.COV2.S COVID-19 vaccine or a placebo.

CDR3 sequence (DNA): TGTGCCAGCAGACGGACAGGGGGGATCTACGAGCAGTACTTC. This codes for CASRRTGGIYEQYF. The chain combines TRBV27 with TRBJ2-7; 10 bases are a match to TRBD1. The CDR3 length is 14 residues. From germline, CDR1 is MNHEY and CDR2 SMNVEV (reference sequence). V lost 6 bases to trimming and J lost 3 bases; unmatched junction nucleotides: 5.